One T cell receptor beta chain is described in this entry. What it binds is unknown. The source of the sample is a study of cytomegalovirus exposure and HLA in healthy donors. Whole-study context: Samples from HLA-typed donors yielded about 80 million unique TCRs in an early data release.

Findings and caveats of the study: Data from an earlier analysis indicated that most TCR beta V segments were productive either about 90% or about 30% of the time. When presence/absence was analysed, sequencing depth was taken to be roughly uniform across donors. The analysis excluded some indistinguishable V segments, including TRBV6-2 and TRBV6-3.

Use of 60 Vbeta and 13 Jbeta primers characterized the PCR. Libraries were prepared by immunoSEQ multiplex PCR; TCRdb keeps only in-frame clonotypes and omits some of them. The sample gives some 180,000 clones, about 80% of which show up once; under 2% is in the top ten. The ends were cut back, 1 base at V and 6 bases at J, with 17 bases in the middle. CDR1 is SGHRS, CDR2 YFSETQ, per germline. This CDR3 has 15 residues. V usage is TRBV5-1 and J usage is TRBJ2-7; possible D gene TRBD1, 6 bases. The sample taken for sequencing was PBMCs. This receptor was taken from a woman in her 30s in good health and CMV-seronegative. The CDR3 is CASSLNGAGDGEQYF. In nucleotides, the CDR3 is TGCGCCAGCAGCTTGAACGGGGCAGGGGACGGCGAGCAGTACTTC.